One sample yielded the 21 T cell receptor beta chains listed below, sequenced in a study of T cell changes during pregnancy in multiple sclerosis. Using immunoSEQ multiplex PCR, the repertoire was profiled, and TCRdb retains in-frame clones only, with some absent. The data show 130,000 or so clones, with about 96% seen just once and about 0.42% held by the top ten. The input for sequencing was peripheral blood, taken after pregnancy. The receptor source for this set is a female donor with multiple sclerosis, enrolled in a pregnancy study.

The V call is TRBV5-1, the J call TRBJ2-7; the D gene is possibly TRBD2 (6 bases). Trimming cost V 1 base and J 4 bases, with 15 bases left between them. The CDR3 is 15 residues long. Germline lookup yields CDR1 SGHRS and CDR2 YFSETQ. CDR3 sequence: CASSLIAGPYYEQYF. The CDR3 coding sequence is TGCGCCAGCAGCTTGATTGCGGGACCGTATTACGAGCAGTACTTC.

This chain joins TRBV2 and TRBJ1-2; possible D gene TRBD1, 5 bases. In germline, CDR1 is SNHLY, CDR2 FYNNEI. The CDR3 length is 12 residues. The V and J ends lost 6 bases and 8 bases respectively, with 13 bases between them. The CDR3 nucleotides are TGTGCCAGCAGCGAGACAGTGTGGGGCTACACCTTC. Translation gives CASSETVWGYTF.

This chain connects TRBV20-1 to TRBJ2-5; no reliable D call. This CDR3 is 10 amino acids long. In germline, CDR1 is DFQATT, CDR2 SNEGSKA (reference sequence). The V end lost 6 bases, the J end lost 5 bases, and 7 bases lay between the germline ends. CDR3 sequence reads: CSASVETQYF. Here the CDR3 DNA reads TGCAGTGCAAGCGTCGAGACCCAGTACTTC.

The chain uses TRBV5-4 and TRBJ2-1; 9 bases match TRBD2. CDR1 and CDR2 (germline): SGHNT, YYREEE (reference sequence). V dropped 0 bases and J dropped 7; count of bases not matched to a gene: 14. CDR3 length equals 18 residues. The CDR3 loop reads CASSLGVEREARRNEQFF. The CDR3 DNA reads as TGTGCCAGCAGCTTGGGCGTCGAGCGGGAGGCGCGCAGAAATGAGCAGTTCTTC.

The chain combines TRBV28 with TRBJ1-1; 7 bases line up with TRBD1. The CDR3 is made up of 12 amino acids. Per germline, CDR1 MDHEN and CDR2 SYDVKM. V shed 3 bases, J shed 6 bases, and the junction held 1 base outside the gene matches. The CDR3 coding sequence is TGTGCCAGCAGTTTCGGGACAGCTGAAGCTTTCTTT. Translation: CASSFGTAEAFF.

The rearrangement joins TRBV14 to TRBJ2-7, with a possible D match to TRBD1 (6 bases). Germline V gene data show CDR1 as SGHDN and CDR2 as FVKESK. Trimming stripped 4 bases from V and 3 bases from J, with 10 bases between. The CDR3 has 13 amino acids. DNA for the CDR3: TGTGCCAGCAGCCCCGAGGGACACTACGAGCAGTACTTC. Translating it yields CASSPEGHYEQYF. Combining the CDR3 with reference TRBV14 and TRBJ2-7 gives the whole variable domain EAGVTQFPSHSVIEKGQTVTLRCDPISGHDNLYWYRRVMGKEIKFLLHFVKESKQDESGMPNNRFLAERTGGTYSTLKVQPAELEDSGVYFCASSPEGHYEQYFGPGTRLTVT.

This chain links TRBV9 with TRBJ2-1; tentative D call: TRBD1 (7 bases). The V and J ends lost 6 bases and 7 bases respectively, with 17 bases between them. The CDR3 sequence is 14 residues long. CDR1 and CDR2 (germline): SGDLS, YYNGEE. The CDR3 region is CASTRGRRWNEQFF. In nucleotides, the CDR3 is TGTGCCAGCACCAGGGGGAGGAGGTGGAATGAGCAGTTCTTC.

The V call is TRBV11-3, the J call TRBJ2-5; 7 nucleotides agree with TRBD1. CDR3 length equals 12 residues. In germline, CDR1 is SGHNT, CDR2 YENEEA. V shed 5 bases and J 7 bases; nucleotides not matched to a gene: 4. CDR3 residues: CASSRQGGTQYF. CDR3 in DNA: TGTGCCAGCAGCCGACAGGGTGGGACCCAGTACTTC.

The chain is built from TRBV6-5 and TRBJ2-1; 9 nucleotides line up with TRBD1. V was clipped by 6 bases and J by 0 bases; unmatched bases: 3. CDR3 length: 15 amino acids. Germline CDR1 reads MNHEY; CDR2 reads SVGAGI. The DNA for the CDR3 is TGTGCCAGCAGATCGACAGGGGGCTCCTACAATGAGCAGTTCTTC. Protein product: CASRSTGGSYNEQFF.

The chain uses TRBV7-8 and TRBJ2-4; 13 nucleotides match TRBD2. The CDR3 is made up of 20 amino acids. Germline trimming cut 5 bases from V and 2 bases from J; bases unmatched to any gene: 15. CDR1 SGHVS and CDR2 FQNEAQ come from the germline V gene. The CDR3 protein is CASSPATGLAGDSSKNIQYF. CDR3 nucleotide sequence: TGTGCCAGCAGCCCCGCCACAGGACTAGCGGGAGACTCGTCCAAAAACATTCAGTACTTC.

The J gene is TRBJ1-1, the V gene TRBV28; D is perhaps TRBD1 (6 bases). The germline gives CDR1 MDHEN, CDR2 SYDVKM. The CDR3 contains 15 residues. Deletions cut 6 bases from V and 4 bases from J, with 18 bases between. This CDR3 is CASSLPWGGFTEAFF. As DNA, the CDR3 is TGTGCCAGCAGCTTACCTTGGGGGGGCTTCACTGAAGCTTTCTTT.

The rearrangement links TRBV28 to TRBJ1-4; tentatively, D is TRBD1 (6 bases). The CDR3 is 13 residues long. Trimming took off 2 bases at V and 8 bases at J, with 9 bases between the two ends. Germline-derived CDR1 and CDR2 are MDHEN and SYDVKM. In DNA form, the CDR3 reads TGTGCCAGCAGTTTACTGACAGGCGAAAAACTGTTTTTT. The encoded protein is CASSLLTGEKLFF.

CDR3 nucleotides: TGTGCCAGCAGTGAATTGAGGGGGCAGGCTGGAAAACTGTTTTTT. Protein product: CASSELRGQAGKLFF. This chain connects TRBV25-1 to TRBJ1-4; 7 bases agree with TRBD1. The CDR3 has 15 amino acids. The junction had 9 bases not matched to a gene; V was cut back by 1 base and J by 10 bases. CDR1 is MGHDK, CDR2 SYGVNS, per germline.

The chain combines TRBV7-2 with TRBJ1-2, with a tentative D call TRBD1 (5 bases). Between the trimmed V and J ends, which lost 1 base and 8 bases, there was a span of 17 bases. Germline-derived CDR1 and CDR2 are SGHTA and FQGNSA. This CDR3 is 15 amino acids long. CDR3 region: CASSLDGTPGRGYTF. CDR3 nucleotide sequence: TGTGCCAGCAGCTTAGATGGGACTCCCGGGAGGGGCTACACCTTC. Using reference TRBV7-2 and TRBJ1-2 for the parts outside the CDR3, the full variable domain is GAGVSQSPSNKVTEKGKDVELRCDPISGHTALYWYRQSLGQGLEFLIYFQGNSAPDKSGLPSDRFSAERTGGSVSTLTIQRTQQEDSAVYLCASSLDGTPGRGYTFGSGTRLTVV.

This CDR3 is CARSWPCVKGLSDTQYF. The CDR3 DNA reads TGTGCCAGAAGCTGGCCCTGCGTAAAGGGGTTATCAGATACGCAGTATTTT. This chain links TRBV5-3 with TRBJ2-3, with D perhaps matching TRBD1 (5 bases). TRBV5-3 is an open reading frame, and its role is uncertain. V lost 3 bases and J 4 bases, leaving 21 bases between the germline ends. The CDR3 consists of 17 residues.

J is TRBJ1-2 and V is TRBV7-9; D perhaps matches TRBD1 (6 bases). V lost 5 bases and J 0 bases, leaving 10 bases between the germline ends. Germline V gene lookup returns CDR1 SEHNR and CDR2 FQNEAQ (reference sequence). This CDR3 comprises 14 residues. CDR3 region: CASSPGTPNYGYTF. The DNA for the CDR3 is TGTGCCAGCAGCCCGGGGACACCTAACTATGGCTACACCTTC. Full variable domain (missing parts from reference TRBV7-9 and TRBJ1-2): DTGVSQNPRHKITKRGQNVTFRCDPISEHNRLYWYRQTLGQGPEFLTYFQNEAQLEKSRLLSDRFSAERPKGSFSTLEIQRTEQGDSAMYLCASSPGTPNYGYTFGSGTRLTVV.

In this sample, this clone turned up once. J is TRBJ2-7 and V is TRBV28; 11 nucleotides agree with TRBD2. V was pared by 1 base and J by 2 bases, with 10 bases of the junction left unmatched. Germline loops: CDR1 MDHEN, CDR2 SYDVKM. The CDR3 totals 18 residues. Here the CDR3 reads CASSLFVLAGVFAYEQYF. Here the CDR3 DNA reads TGTGCCAGCAGTTTATTTGTACTAGCGGGAGTTTTTGCCTACGAGCAGTACTTC.

The genes are TRBV7-2 and TRBJ2-7; TRBD1 is a possible D gene (5 bases). The CDR3 covers 17 residues. V shed 1 base and J shed 2 bases, with 18 bases lying between them. The germline V gene encodes CDR1 SGHTA and CDR2 FQGNSA. The CDR3, as DNA: TGTGCCAGCAGCTTAGTAGGGGCCTCGCGTCACCCCTACGAGCAGTACTTC. Amino acid sequence: CASSLVGASRHPYEQYF. The variable domain in full, with the rest retrieved from reference TRBV7-2 and TRBJ2-7, is GAGVSQSPSNKVTEKGKDVELRCDPISGHTALYWYRQSLGQGLEFLIYFQGNSAPDKSGLPSDRFSAERTGGSVSTLTIQRTQQEDSAVYLCASSLVGASRHPYEQYFGPGTRLTVT.

This rearrangement joins TRBV6-1 to TRBJ1-5; D unclear. CDR1 is MNHNS, CDR2 SASEGT, per germline. Deletions cut 2 bases from V and 4 bases from J, with 12 bases between. The length of the CDR3 is 15 residues. CDR3 protein: CASSEWWSLNQPQHF. CDR3 DNA sequence: TGTGCCAGCAGTGAATGGTGGAGCCTGAATCAGCCCCAGCATTTT.

The rearrangement links TRBV5-6 to TRBJ1-2, with TRBD1 identical over 7 bases. The CDR3 consists of 15 residues. The germline V gene encodes CDR1 SGHDT and CDR2 YYEEEE. The trim removed 4 bases at V and 4 bases at J, leaving 10 bases unmatched. CDR3 sequence: CASSPPGTASYGYTF. The CDR3 nucleotides are TGTGCCAGCAGCCCACCCGGGACAGCCTCCTATGGCTACACCTTC.

The rearrangement links TRBV5-1 to TRBJ2-3; 9 nucleotides agree with TRBD2. This CDR3 is 17 amino acids long. In germline, CDR1 is SGHRS, CDR2 YFSETQ. V shed 4 bases and J 3 bases; nucleotides not matched to a gene: 12. CDR3 nucleotides: TGCGCCAGCAGCCGCGGATCAGTCCTAGCGGGGACAGATACGCAGTATTTT. It yields the protein CASSRGSVLAGTDTQYF.